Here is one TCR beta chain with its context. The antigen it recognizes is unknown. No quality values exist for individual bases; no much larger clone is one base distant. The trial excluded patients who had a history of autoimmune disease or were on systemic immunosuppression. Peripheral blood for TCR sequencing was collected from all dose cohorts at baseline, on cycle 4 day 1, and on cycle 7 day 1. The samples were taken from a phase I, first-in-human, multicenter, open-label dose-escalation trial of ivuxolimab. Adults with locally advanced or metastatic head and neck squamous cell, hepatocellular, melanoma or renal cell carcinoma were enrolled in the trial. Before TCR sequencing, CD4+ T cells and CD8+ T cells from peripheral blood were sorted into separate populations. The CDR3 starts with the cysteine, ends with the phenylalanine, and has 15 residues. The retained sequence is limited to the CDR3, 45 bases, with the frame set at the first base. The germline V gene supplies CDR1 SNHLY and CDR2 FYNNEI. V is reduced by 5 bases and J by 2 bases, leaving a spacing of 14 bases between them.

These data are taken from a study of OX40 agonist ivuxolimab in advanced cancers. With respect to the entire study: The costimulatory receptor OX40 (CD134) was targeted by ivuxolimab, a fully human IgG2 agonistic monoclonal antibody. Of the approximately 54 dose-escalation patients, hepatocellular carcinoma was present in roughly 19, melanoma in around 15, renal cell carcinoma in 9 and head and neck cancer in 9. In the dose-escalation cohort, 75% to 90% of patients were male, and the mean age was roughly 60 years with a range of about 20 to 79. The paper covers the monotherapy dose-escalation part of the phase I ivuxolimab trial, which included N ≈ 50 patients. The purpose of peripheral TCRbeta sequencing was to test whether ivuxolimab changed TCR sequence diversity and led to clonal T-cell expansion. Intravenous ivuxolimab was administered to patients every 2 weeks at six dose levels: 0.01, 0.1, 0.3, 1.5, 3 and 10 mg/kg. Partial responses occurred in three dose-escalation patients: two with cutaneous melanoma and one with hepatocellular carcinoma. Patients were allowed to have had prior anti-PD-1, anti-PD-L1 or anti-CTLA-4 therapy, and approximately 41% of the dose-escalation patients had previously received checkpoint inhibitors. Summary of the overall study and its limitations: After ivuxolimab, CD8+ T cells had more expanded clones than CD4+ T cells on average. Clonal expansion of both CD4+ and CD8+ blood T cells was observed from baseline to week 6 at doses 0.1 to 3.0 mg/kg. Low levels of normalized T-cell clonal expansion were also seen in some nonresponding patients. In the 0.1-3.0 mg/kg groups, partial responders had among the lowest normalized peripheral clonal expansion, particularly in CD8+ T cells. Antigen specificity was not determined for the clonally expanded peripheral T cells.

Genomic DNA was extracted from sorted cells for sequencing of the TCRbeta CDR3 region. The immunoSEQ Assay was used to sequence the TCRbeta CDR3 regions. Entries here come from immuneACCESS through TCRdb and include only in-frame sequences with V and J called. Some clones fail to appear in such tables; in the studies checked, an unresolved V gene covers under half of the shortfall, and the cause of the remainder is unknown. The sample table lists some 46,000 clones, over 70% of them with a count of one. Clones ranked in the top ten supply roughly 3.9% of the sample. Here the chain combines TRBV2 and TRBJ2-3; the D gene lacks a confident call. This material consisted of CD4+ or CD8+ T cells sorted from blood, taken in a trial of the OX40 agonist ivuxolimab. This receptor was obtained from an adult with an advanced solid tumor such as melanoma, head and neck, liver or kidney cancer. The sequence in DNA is TGTGCCAGCAGTCCAGGATTCGACCTCACAGATACGCAGTATTTT. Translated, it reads CASSPGFDLTDTQYF.